The 18 T cell receptor beta chains reported below all come from one sample, sequenced in a study of glioma-infiltrating T cells after dendritic cell vaccination. Time point defined: after dendritic cell vaccination, including at tumor progression/relapse. This table comes from immunoSEQ multiplex PCR, and its TCRdb copy is limited to in-frame clones, with some not included. The sample gives about 100,000 clones, approximately 80% of which show up once; roughly 5.3% is in the top ten. The starting material was blood, obtained after dendritic cell vaccination. The receptors shown here come from a human donor with glioblastoma.

This sequence joins TRBV6-6 and TRBJ1-4; D not certain. Germline CDR1 MNHNY, CDR2 SVGAGI (reference sequence). V lost 7 bases, J lost 8 bases, and 8 bases lay in between. CDR3 length: 11 residues. CDR3 bases: TGTGCCAGCAAGGCGGGAGAAAAACTGTTTTTT. Translation gives CASKAGEKLFF.

CDR3 protein: CASSSGQGHNEQFF. The CDR3 DNA reads TGTGCCAGTAGTTCGGGACAGGGCCACAATGAGCAGTTCTTC. This chain connects TRBV19 to TRBJ2-1, with 9 bases aligning to TRBD1. Per germline, CDR1 LNHDA and CDR2 SQIVND (reference sequence). The CDR3 has 14 residues. The J segment lost 5 bases and the V segment lost 5 bases, leaving 4 bases of the junction unmatched.

This chain links TRBV28 with TRBJ2-5, with 12 bases fitting TRBD2. The germline V gene encodes CDR1 MDHEN and CDR2 SYDVKM. The CDR3 is 16 residues long. V dropped 5 bases and J dropped 5; count of bases not matched to a gene: 9. The CDR3 region has the DNA TGTGCCAGCAGTCAAACCCGACTAGCGGGGGAGGAGACCCAGTACTTC. This codes for CASSQTRLAGEETQYF.

The chain couples TRBV7-2 to TRBJ2-1, with TRBD2 identical over 8 bases. Germline V lookup: CDR1 SGHTA, CDR2 FQGNSA. The CDR3 has 14 amino acids. The junction had 3 bases not matched to a gene; V was cut back by 6 bases and J by 2 bases. Here the CDR3 reads CASRKRETYNEQFF. DNA of the CDR3: TGTGCCAGCAGAAAGCGGGAGACCTACAATGAGCAGTTCTTC.

The chain combines TRBV5-1 with TRBJ1-1; D is possibly TRBD1 (6 bases). CDR3 length: 15 amino acids. CDR1 SGHRS and CDR2 YFSETQ come from the germline V gene. Trimming removed 4 bases from V and 8 bases from J, with 21 bases in between. Written as DNA, the CDR3 is TGCGCCAGCAGCCTAGGACAGATTGGTTTGCGGGAAGCTTTCTTT. Protein product: CASSLGQIGLREAFF.

The CDR3, as DNA: TGTGCCAGCAGTCCCCGACAGAACACTGAAGCTTTCTTT. Translating it yields CASSPRQNTEAFF. The chain joins TRBV6-1 to TRBJ1-1; D not certain. This CDR3 is built from 13 residues. Germline V gene sequence: CDR1 MNHNS, CDR2 SASEGT. Trimming removed 5 bases from V and 1 base from J, with 8 bases in between.

In this sample, this clone turned up once. The chain uses TRBV2 and TRBJ1-2; possible D gene TRBD1, 6 bases. The CDR3 contains 16 residues. Trimming pared 4 bases from V and 5 bases from J, leaving 20 bases between. Germline CDR1 reads SNHLY; CDR2 reads FYNNEI. The CDR3 spells CASSGLQGTFSYGYTF. In DNA, the CDR3 is TGTGCCAGCAGTGGTTTACAGGGCACGTTTTCTTATGGCTACACCTTC.

The chain uses TRBV5-1 and TRBJ1-2; 10 nucleotides agree with TRBD1. V was pared by 3 bases and J by 2 bases, with 7 bases of the junction left unmatched. Germline CDR1 reads SGHRS; CDR2 reads YFSETQ. The CDR3 runs 16 residues. The CDR3 sequence: CASSSGLGQGNYGYTF. DNA of the CDR3: TGCGCCAGCAGCTCAGGATTGGGACAGGGGAACTATGGCTACACCTTC.

The V and J genes are TRBV7-3 and TRBJ2-2; tentative D call: TRBD2 (5 bases). Per the germline V gene, CDR1 is SGHTA and CDR2 is FQGTGA. Between the trimmed V and J ends, which lost 5 bases and 1 base, there was a span of 11 bases. This CDR3 spans 15 amino acids. The CDR3, as DNA: TGTGCCAGCAGCCTCCTACTAGGGAACACCGGGGAGCTGTTTTTT. Translating gives CASSLLLGNTGELFF.

This chain uses TRBV5-1 with TRBJ2-2; possible D gene TRBD2, 7 bases. The CDR3 is 15 amino acids. V lost 0 bases, J lost 6 bases, and 12 bases lay in between. Germline V gene lookup returns CDR1 SGHRS and CDR2 YFSETQ. This chain's CDR3 is CASSLVGGASGELFF. The DNA of the CDR3 is TGCGCCAGCAGCTTGGTGGGGGGGGCCTCCGGGGAGCTGTTTTTT.

The chain combines TRBV5-1 with TRBJ2-3; perhaps TRBD2 as D (5 bases). This CDR3 has 16 residues. Germline CDR1 reads SGHRS; CDR2 reads YFSETQ. V was trimmed by 3 bases and J by 4 bases, leaving 18 bases between them. DNA of the CDR3: TGCGCCAGCAGCTCCCGGTCGACCCCGGGATCAGATACGCAGTATTTT. The encoded protein is CASSSRSTPGSDTQYF.

V and J are TRBV2 and TRBJ2-7; TRBD1 matches 8 bases. Trimming at V came to 6 bases and at J to 6 bases, leaving 10 bases not matched to a gene. The CDR3 covers 14 residues. Germline CDR1 SNHLY, CDR2 FYNNEI. The CDR3: CASRGTGAAVEQYF. The DNA of the CDR3 is TGTGCCAGCAGAGGGACAGGTGCTGCGGTCGAGCAGTACTTC.

Only one count was recorded for this clone. This chain connects TRBV11-3 to TRBJ2-2, with D unclear. Germline V gene data show CDR1 as SGHNT and CDR2 as YENEEA. The CDR3 is 14 amino acids. V dropped 6 bases and J dropped 1 base, with 9 bases sitting between them. CDR3 in amino acids: CASRSRRNTGELFF. CDR3 in DNA: TGTGCCAGCAGATCTAGACGGAACACCGGGGAGCTGTTTTTT.

This chain uses TRBV28 with TRBJ2-7; D might be TRBD2 (5 bases). The CDR3 runs to 13 residues. Germline V gene data show CDR1 as MDHEN and CDR2 as SYDVKM. Trimming took off 7 bases at V and 7 bases at J, with 17 bases between the two ends. The CDR3 spells CASTRDSPREQYF. DNA for the CDR3: TGTGCCAGCACCCGGGATTCCCCGCGAGAGCAGTACTTC.

The gene calls are TRBV5-1 and TRBJ1-1; 9 positions agree with TRBD1. The CDR3 has 15 amino acids. Germline CDR1 SGHRS, CDR2 YFSETQ. With 3 bases clipped from V and 5 bases from J, the junction kept 8 bases outside the gene matches. The CDR3 sequence is CASSWGQGRGTEAFF. CDR3 DNA: TGCGCCAGCAGCTGGGGACAGGGAAGAGGTACTGAAGCTTTCTTT. The full variable domain, its missing parts supplied by reference TRBV5-1 and TRBJ1-1, is KAGVTQTPRYLIKTRGQQVTLSCSPISGHRSVSWYQQTPGQGLQFLFEYFSETQRNKGNFPGRFSGRQFSNSRSEMNVSTLELGDSALYLCASSWGQGRGTEAFFGQGTRLTVV.

V gene TRBV5-1 combines with J gene TRBJ2-2, with D possibly TRBD1 on 6 matching bases. Germline CDR1 and CDR2: SGHRS and YFSETQ. Trimming took 5 bases from V and 1 from J, leaving 9 bases between them. The CDR3 consists of 14 residues. CDR3 sequence: CASRSGQNTGELFF. The DNA for the CDR3 is TGCGCCAGCAGATCGGGACAGAACACCGGGGAGCTGTTTTTT.

This clone was observed a single time. The rearrangement joins TRBV5-4 to TRBJ1-5; the D is unclear. V was trimmed by 1 base and J by 4 bases, leaving 9 bases between them. The germline CDR1 and CDR2 sequences are SGHNT and YYREEE (reference sequence). The CDR3 runs 14 residues. CDR3 bases: TGTGCCAGCAGCTTGCAAGGGAGGAATCAGCCCCAGCATTTT. This translates into CASSLQGRNQPQHF.

The gene calls are TRBV27 and TRBJ2-3; a weak D match, TRBD2 (5 bases). Germline V CDR1 and CDR2: MNHEY, SMNVEV (reference sequence). Between the trimmed V and J ends, which lost 3 bases and 2 bases, there was a span of 9 bases. The CDR3 has 14 amino acids. The CDR3 loop is CASSLRLATDTQYF. In nucleotides, the CDR3 is TGTGCCAGCAGTTTGAGGCTAGCCACAGATACGCAGTATTTT.